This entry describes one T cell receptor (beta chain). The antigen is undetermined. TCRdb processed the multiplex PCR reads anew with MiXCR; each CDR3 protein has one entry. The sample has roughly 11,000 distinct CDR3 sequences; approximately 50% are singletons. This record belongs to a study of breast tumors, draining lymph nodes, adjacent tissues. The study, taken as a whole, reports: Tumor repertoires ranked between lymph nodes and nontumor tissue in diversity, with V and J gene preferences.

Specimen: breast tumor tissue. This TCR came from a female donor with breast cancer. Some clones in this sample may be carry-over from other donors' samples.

The CDR3, as DNA: TGTGCCAGCAGCACCCGAAGTCAGCCCCAGCATTTT. This gives the protein CASSTRSQPQHF. The chain employs TRBV9 and TRBJ1-5, with D uncertain. CDR3 size: 12 residues. Per the germline V gene, CDR1 is SGDLS and CDR2 is YYNGEE. The ends were cut back, 4 bases at V and 6 bases at J, with 8 bases in the middle.